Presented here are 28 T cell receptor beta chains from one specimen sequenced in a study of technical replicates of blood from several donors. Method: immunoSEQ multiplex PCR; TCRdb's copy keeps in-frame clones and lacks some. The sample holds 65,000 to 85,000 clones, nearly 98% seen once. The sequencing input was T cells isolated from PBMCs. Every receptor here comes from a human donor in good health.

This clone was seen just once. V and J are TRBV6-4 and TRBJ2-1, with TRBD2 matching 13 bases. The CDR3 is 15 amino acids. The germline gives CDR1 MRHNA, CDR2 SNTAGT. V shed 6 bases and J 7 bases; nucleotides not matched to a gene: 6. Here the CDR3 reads CASSRTSGGGNEQFF. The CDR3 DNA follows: TGTGCCAGCAGCCGGACTAGCGGGGGAGGGAATGAGCAGTTCTTC.

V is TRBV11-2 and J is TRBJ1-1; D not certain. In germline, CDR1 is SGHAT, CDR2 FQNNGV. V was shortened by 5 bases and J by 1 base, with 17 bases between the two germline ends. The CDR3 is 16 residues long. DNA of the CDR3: TGTGCCAGCAGCCCCGCCGGGCAGCGGGGGAACACTGAAGCTTTCTTT. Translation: CASSPAGQRGNTEAFF.

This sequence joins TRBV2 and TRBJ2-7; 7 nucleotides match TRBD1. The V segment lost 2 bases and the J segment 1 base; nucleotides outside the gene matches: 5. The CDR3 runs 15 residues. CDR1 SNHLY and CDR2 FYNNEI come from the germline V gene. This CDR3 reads CASSERTGMSYEQYF. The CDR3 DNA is TGTGCCAGCAGTGAAAGGACAGGAATGTCCTACGAGCAGTACTTC.

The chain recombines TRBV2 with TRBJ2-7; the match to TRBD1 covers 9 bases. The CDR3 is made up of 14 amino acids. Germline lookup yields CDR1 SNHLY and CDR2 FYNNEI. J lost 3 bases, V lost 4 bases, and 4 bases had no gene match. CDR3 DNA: TGTGCCAGCAGTGTCGGGACAGGGCTCTACGAGCAGTACTTC. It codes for CASSVGTGLYEQYF.

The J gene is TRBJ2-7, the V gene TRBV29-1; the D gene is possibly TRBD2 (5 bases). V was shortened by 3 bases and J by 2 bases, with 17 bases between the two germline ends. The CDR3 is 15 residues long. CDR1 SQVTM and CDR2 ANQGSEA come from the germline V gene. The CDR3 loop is CSVEGEEAPTYEQYF. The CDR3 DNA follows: TGCAGCGTTGAGGGAGAAGAGGCACCGACCTACGAGCAGTACTTC.

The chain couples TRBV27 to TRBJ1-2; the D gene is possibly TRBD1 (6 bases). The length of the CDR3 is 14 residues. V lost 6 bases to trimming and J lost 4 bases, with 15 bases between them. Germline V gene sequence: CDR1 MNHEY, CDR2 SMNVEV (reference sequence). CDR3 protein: CASRTTGNSYGYTF. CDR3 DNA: TGTGCCAGCAGAACAACAGGGAATTCCTATGGCTACACCTTC.

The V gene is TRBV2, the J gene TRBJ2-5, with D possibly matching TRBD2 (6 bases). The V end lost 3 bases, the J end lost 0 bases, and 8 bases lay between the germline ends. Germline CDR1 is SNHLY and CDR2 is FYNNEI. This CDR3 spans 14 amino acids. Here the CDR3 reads CASSEGRNQETQYF. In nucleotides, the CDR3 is TGTGCCAGCAGTGAGGGGAGGAACCAAGAGACCCAGTACTTC.

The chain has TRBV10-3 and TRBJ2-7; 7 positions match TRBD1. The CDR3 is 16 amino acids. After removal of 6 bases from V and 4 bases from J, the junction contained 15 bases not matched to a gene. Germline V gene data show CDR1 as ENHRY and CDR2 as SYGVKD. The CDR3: CAISPPLTGYVYEQYF. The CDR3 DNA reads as TGTGCCATCAGCCCTCCTTTGACAGGGTACGTTTACGAGCAGTACTTC.

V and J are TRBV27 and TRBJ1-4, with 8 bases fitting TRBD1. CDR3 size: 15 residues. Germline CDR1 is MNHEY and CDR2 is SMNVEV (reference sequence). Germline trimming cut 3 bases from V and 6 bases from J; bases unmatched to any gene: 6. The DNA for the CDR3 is TGTGCCAGCAGTTTCAGGGGGCGTTCGGATGAAAAACTGTTTTTT. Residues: CASSFRGRSDEKLFF.

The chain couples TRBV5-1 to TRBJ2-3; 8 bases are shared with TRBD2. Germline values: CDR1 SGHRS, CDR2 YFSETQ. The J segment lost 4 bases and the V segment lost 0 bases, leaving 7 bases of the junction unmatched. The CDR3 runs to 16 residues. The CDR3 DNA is TGCGCCAGCAGCTTGGTTAGCGGGAATGGCGCAGATACGCAGTATTTT. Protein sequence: CASSLVSGNGADTQYF.

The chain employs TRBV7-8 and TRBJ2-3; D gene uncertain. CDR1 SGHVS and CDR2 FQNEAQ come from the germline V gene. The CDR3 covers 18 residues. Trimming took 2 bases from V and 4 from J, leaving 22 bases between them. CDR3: CASSLTRVAASWSDTQYF. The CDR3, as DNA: TGTGCCAGCAGCTTAACTCGGGTTGCGGCTTCTTGGTCAGATACGCAGTATTTT.

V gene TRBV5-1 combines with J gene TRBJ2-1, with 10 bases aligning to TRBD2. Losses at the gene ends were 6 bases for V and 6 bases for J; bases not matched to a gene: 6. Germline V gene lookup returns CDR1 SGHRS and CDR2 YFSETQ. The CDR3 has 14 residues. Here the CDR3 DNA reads TGCGCCAGCATCGGAAGCGGGGGGGGCAATGAGCAGTTCTTC. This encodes CASIGSGGGNEQFF. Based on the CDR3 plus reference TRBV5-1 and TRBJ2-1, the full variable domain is KAGVTQTPRYLIKTRGQQVTLSCSPISGHRSVSWYQQTPGQGLQFLFEYFSETQRNKGNFPGRFSGRQFSNSRSEMNVSTLELGDSALYLCASIGSGGGNEQFFGPGTRLTVL.

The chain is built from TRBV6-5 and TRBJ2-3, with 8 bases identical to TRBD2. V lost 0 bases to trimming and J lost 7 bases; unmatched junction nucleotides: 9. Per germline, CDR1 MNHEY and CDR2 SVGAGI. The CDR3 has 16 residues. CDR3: CASSYSPGGGGNTQYF. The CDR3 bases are TGTGCCAGCAGTTACTCGCCGGGAGGGGGAGGGAATACGCAGTATTTT.

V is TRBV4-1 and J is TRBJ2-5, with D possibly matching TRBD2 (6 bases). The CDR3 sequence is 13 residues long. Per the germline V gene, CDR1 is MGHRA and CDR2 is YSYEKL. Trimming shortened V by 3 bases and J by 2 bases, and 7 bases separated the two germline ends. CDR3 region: CASSQGLQETQYF. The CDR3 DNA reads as TGCGCCAGCAGCCAGGGACTTCAAGAGACCCAGTACTTC.

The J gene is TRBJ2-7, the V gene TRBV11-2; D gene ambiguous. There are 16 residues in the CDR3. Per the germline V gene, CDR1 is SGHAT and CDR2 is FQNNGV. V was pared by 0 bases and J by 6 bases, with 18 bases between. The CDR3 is CASSLDQSALGSEQYF. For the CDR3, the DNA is TGTGCCAGCAGCTTAGATCAGTCTGCCCTCGGGTCCGAGCAGTACTTC.

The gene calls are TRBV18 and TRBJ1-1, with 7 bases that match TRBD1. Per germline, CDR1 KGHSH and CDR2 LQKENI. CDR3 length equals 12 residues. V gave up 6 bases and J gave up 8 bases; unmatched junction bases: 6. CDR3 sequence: CASSQGTEEAFF. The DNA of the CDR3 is TGTGCCAGCTCCCAGGGGACAGAGGAAGCTTTCTTT.

The CDR3 DNA sequence: TGTGCCAGCAGCCACGGACTAGAGGTCTACGAGCAGTACTTC. This codes for CASSHGLEVYEQYF. The rearrangement uses TRBV14 and TRBJ2-7, with 7 bases matching TRBD2. The CDR3 runs to 14 residues. The germline gives CDR1 SGHDN, CDR2 FVKESK. V lost 3 bases, J lost 3 bases, and 5 bases stayed unmatched.

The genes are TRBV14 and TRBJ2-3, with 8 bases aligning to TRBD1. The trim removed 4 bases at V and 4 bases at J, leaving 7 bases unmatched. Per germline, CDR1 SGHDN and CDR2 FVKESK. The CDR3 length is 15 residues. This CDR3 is CASSRRQGSSDTQYF. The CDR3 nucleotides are TGTGCCAGCAGCCGACGACAGGGGTCCTCAGATACGCAGTATTTT.

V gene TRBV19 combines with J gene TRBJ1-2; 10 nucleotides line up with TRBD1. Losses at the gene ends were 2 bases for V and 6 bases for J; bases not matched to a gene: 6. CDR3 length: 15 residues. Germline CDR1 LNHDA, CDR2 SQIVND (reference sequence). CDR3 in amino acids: CASSINRDRGHGYTF. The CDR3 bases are TGTGCCAGTAGTATAAACCGGGACAGGGGCCATGGCTACACCTTC.

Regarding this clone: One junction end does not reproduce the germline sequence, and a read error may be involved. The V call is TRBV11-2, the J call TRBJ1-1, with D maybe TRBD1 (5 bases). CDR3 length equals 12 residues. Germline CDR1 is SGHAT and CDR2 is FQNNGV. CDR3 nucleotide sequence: TGTGCCAGCAGTTCCCTGGGGCAGGATTATCTCTTT. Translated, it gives CASSSLGQDYLF.

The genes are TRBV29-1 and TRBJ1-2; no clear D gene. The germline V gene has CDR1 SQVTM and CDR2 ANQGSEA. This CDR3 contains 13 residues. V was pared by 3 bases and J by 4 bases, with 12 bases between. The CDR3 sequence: CSVDQAGIYGYTF. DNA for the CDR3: TGCAGCGTTGATCAGGCGGGGATCTATGGCTACACCTTC.

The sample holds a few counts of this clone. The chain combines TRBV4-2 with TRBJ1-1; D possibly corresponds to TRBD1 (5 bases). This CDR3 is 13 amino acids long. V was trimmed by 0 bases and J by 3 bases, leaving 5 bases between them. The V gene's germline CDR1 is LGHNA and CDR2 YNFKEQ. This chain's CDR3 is CASSQDRDTEAFF. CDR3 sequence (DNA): TGTGCCAGCAGCCAAGACAGGGACACTGAAGCTTTCTTT.

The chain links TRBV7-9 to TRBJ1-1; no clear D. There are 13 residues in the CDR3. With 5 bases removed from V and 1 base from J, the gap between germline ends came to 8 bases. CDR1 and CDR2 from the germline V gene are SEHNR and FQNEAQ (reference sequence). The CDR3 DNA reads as TGTGCCAGCAGCCGCGAACCGAACACTGAAGCTTTCTTT. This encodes CASSREPNTEAFF.

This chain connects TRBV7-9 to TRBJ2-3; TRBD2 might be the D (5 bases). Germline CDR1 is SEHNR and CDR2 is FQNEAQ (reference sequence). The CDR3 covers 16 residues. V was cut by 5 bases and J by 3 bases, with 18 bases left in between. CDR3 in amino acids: CASSPMRERGTDTQYF. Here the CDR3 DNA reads TGTGCCAGCAGCCCCATGAGGGAGAGAGGAACAGATACGCAGTATTTT.

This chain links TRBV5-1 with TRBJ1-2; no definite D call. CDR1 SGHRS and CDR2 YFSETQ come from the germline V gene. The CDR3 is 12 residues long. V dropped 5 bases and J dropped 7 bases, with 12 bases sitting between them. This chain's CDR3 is CASSPRESGYTF. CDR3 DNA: TGCGCCAGCAGTCCCCGGGAGTCTGGCTACACCTTC.

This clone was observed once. The CDR3 region is CASSSTEAQPQHF. The DNA of the CDR3 is TGTGCCAGCAGTTCGACCGAGGCTCAGCCCCAGCATTTT. This chain joins TRBV6-6 and TRBJ1-5; D is unresolved. The germline V gene has CDR1 MNHNY and CDR2 SVGAGI (reference sequence). This CDR3 has 13 residues. V dropped 4 bases and J dropped 6 bases, with 10 bases sitting between them.

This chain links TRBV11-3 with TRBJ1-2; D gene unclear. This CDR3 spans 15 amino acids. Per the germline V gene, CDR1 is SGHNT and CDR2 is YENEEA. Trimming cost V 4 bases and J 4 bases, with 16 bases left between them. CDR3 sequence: CASSSSGGPFYGYTF. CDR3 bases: TGTGCCAGCAGCTCATCAGGTGGGCCGTTCTATGGCTACACCTTC.

The CDR3 coding sequence is TGCAGCGTTGAAACCACTATCACAGATACGCAGTATTTT. It codes for CSVETTITDTQYF. The chain couples TRBV29-1 to TRBJ2-3; D is unresolved. The CDR3 sequence is 13 residues long. The germline V gene has CDR1 SQVTM and CDR2 ANQGSEA. The V and J ends lost 2 bases and 2 bases respectively, with 8 bases between them.